This TCR beta chain was identified in a study of long-term antiretroviral therapy in people with HIV (dated by TCRdb to 2021 to 2024). With regard to the full study: Collection of the earliest samples took place about a decade ahead of the 2015 WHO recommendation for immediate ART, at a time when ART was typically delayed until CD4 counts fell. Test extractions of a monoclonal T-cell line alongside 30 to 35 polyclonal samples showed no cross-contamination during QIAcube processing. From fewer than 35 adults with confirmed HIV infection, the cohort provided under 250 cryopreserved PBMC samples, gathered serially across a mean of around 6 years (range 1-12). This retrospective serial study examined whether starting ART and sustained HIV suppression were associated with changes in the composition and diversity of the TRB repertoire in peripheral blood. Of the approximately 28 participants with HIV, roughly 10 were female.

The immunoSEQ hsTCRB v3.0 assay was used at survey level resolution for TRB variable region sequencing. TRB sequencing targeted a depth of about 35,000-50,000 T-cell genomes per sample. An Illumina MiSeq with a v3 150-cycle kit was used to sequence the pooled TRB libraries. As for the original processing: Repertoire analysis was performed in R inside a reproducible Nextflow workflow that covered QC, data transformation and analysis. Custom analyses were implemented in LymphoSeq2, an R package for AIRR-Seq data exploration. A few samples yielding fewer than 5000 total TRB sequences were excluded, leaving 150 to 200 analyzed HIV repertoires. Of the roughly 180 retained HIV repertoires, roughly 61 were collected before and 120 to 130 after ART initiation. Repertoires were downsampled to 5000 TRB nucleotide sequences, with summary statistics averaged over 100 downsampling iterations. Only TRB sequences with CDR3 regions of at least seven amino acids were retained for analysis. Diversity was assessed using a clonality score derived from Shannon entropy and using the Gini coefficient. In repertoire networks, the top 5000 CDR3 amino acid sequences were linked whenever an edit distance of one separated two sequences. GLIPH2 predicted antigen specificity groups and MHC restriction for TRB CDR3 amino acid sequences. CDR3 amino acid sequences were matched against VDJdb and McPAS-TCR to flag known CMV, EBV, HIV or tissue antigen associations. Pre-ART, post-ART and control groups were compared with Wilcoxon signed-rank tests and Holm-Bonferroni correction. TCRdb obtained this table from immuneACCESS and retained in-frame rearrangements with V and J assigned. These tables miss some clones; where compared with another copy, unresolved V genes account for less than half of the shortfall, and the remainder is unexplained. V, J and clone size reflect that table, while D and trimming were determined from the DNA. For this sample there are tens of thousands of clones; more than 60% appear just once. Of the sample, around 8% is held by the ten largest clones.

Regarding this clone: Its binding antigen is unknown. Base qualities were left out, and no much larger clone turns up one base away.

To be included, a participant needed at least one PBMC sample from before ART initiation plus at least two post-ART samples. Every participant with HIV received treatment in the United States of America. Before DNA extraction, cryopreserved samples containing roughly 1-11 million PBMC were thawed and washed. At the time of the earliest PBMC sample, participants with HIV were aged between about 20 and 54 years. Each participant contributed PBMC samples from 1-4 timepoints before ART initiation and 2-8 timepoints after ART initiation, with a median of 7 samples. For every participant, serial HIV viral load, CD4+ T-cell count, ART history and demographic data were obtained. Using a Qiagen kit on a QIAcube, genomic DNA was extracted from unsorted PBMC, with samples processed in batches of 12. Relative to germline, V is 8 bases shorter and J is 2 bases shorter, with 9 bases between their ends. CDR1 and CDR2, looked up from the germline V gene (reference sequence), are MNHEY and SMNVEV. Counted from cysteine to phenylalanine, this CDR3 has 12 amino acids. Kept here is only the CDR3 DNA, which spans 36 bases and is read in frame from base 1.

The investigation overall reported the following: Because pre-ART samples had limited cell numbers, unsorted PBMC were profiled rather than sorted CD4+ and CD8+ T cells. HIV repertoires had narrower CDR3 length ranges than controls, and the network structure suggested an antigen-experienced repertoire that shifted only slightly toward naive after ART. The repertoire was dominated across all time points by expanded TRB clones identified before ART initiation, although this dominance was seen to fluctuate and to decrease in many PLHIV after ART. Since PBMC availability was limited, sequencing covered only the TCR beta chain, with no alpha chain pairing. A significant increase in TRB diversity was found to be associated with ART initiation, although TRB diversity was observed to remain significantly below that of transplant donor controls even after long-term ART. No data were available on ART adherence, viral resistance or therapy changes, limiting inferences about post-ART repertoire changes. The samples span the years 2004 to 2017, and the ART regimens used at that time may not be as effective as current regimens.

The sequenced sample was unsorted PBMCs, obtained 3.1 years after starting antiretroviral therapy. The chain is encoded by TRBV27 joined to TRBJ1-2; the D gene remains uncertain. This receptor was taken from a woman aged 45-65 years with HIV. CDR3 sequence: CASRTANYGYTF. The nucleotides are TGTGCCAGCCGGACGGCAAACTATGGCTACACCTTC.